This T cell receptor (beta chain) was profiled in a study of cytomegalovirus exposure and HLA in healthy donors. With regard to this clone: What it recognizes is unknown.

TCRdb's copy holds only in-frame clones and misses some; the assay was immunoSEQ multiplex PCR. The data hold 250,000 or so clones, with 90% observed a single time. Findings and limits, study-wide: Cytomegalovirus-associated status was assigned to more than 150 TCR beta chains.

Germline V gene data show CDR1 as MNHEY and CDR2 as SVGAGI. V lost 5 bases to trimming and J lost 2 bases, with 13 bases between them. The CDR3 has 15 residues. The clonotype comes from a woman younger than 30 in good health and CMV-seronegative. The sequenced material came from PBMCs. The chain links TRBV6-5 to TRBJ2-1, with D possibly being TRBD2 (6 bases). The CDR3 spells CASSRGTATYNEQFF. The CDR3 region has the DNA TGTGCCAGCAGTCGAGGGACTGCCACCTACAATGAGCAGTTCTTC.